The 8 T cell receptor beta chains below were found in one sample sequenced in a study of T cells in Graves' hyperthyroidism and ophthalmopathy. Amplified TCR beta CDR3 regions derived from RNA transcripts. HTBI primers were used for first-round RT-PCR of the TCR CDR3. TCRdb reprocessed the multiplex PCR reads with MiXCR, giving one entry per CDR3 protein. The sample gives roughly 180,000 distinct CDR3 sequences, approximately 15% of which show up once; approximately 28% is in the top ten. Sequenced material: blood. The receptors originated from a woman in her forties or fifties with Graves' hyperthyroidism.

This clonotype came up once. The chain recombines TRBV29-1 with TRBJ2-3; TRBD2 agrees at 7 bases. The CDR3 extends over 13 amino acids. CDR1 is SQVTM, CDR2 ANQGSEA, per germline. With 5 bases clipped from V and 8 bases from J, the junction kept 10 bases outside the gene matches. CDR3 coding DNA: TGCAGCGTTAGGACTAGTTTCAAGGCTACGCAGTATTTT. This codes for CSVRTSFKATQYF.

This clonotype has a count of ten or more. The chain uses TRBV29-1 and TRBJ2-2, with unresolved D. Germline V gene sequence: CDR1 SQVTM, CDR2 ANQGSEA. The CDR3 totals 13 residues. V lost 4 bases and J 1 base, leaving 7 bases between the germline ends. The CDR3 DNA is TGCAGCGTTGTATGGGGGAACACCGGGGAGCTGTTTTTT. Residues: CSVVWGNTGELFF.

This chain connects TRBV7-2 to TRBJ1-3; a weak D match, TRBD1 (5 bases). Germline V gene sequence: CDR1 SGHTA, CDR2 FQGNSA. CDR3 length equals 12 residues. Between the trimmed V and J ends, which lost 3 bases and 7 bases, there was a span of 7 bases. CDR3 bases: TGTGCCAGCAGCTTGTGGGGGAACACCATATATTTT. Translated, it gives CASSLWGNTIYF.

This clonotype occurred a few times. The chain recombines TRBV7-2 with TRBJ2-5; 11 bases match TRBD2. J lost 2 bases, V lost 5 bases, and 13 bases had no gene match. Germline V gives CDR1 SGHTA, CDR2 FQGNSA. The CDR3 consists of 18 residues. The chain's CDR3 is CASSAQSGLAVIQETQYF. The CDR3 bases are TGTGCCAGCAGCGCTCAATCGGGACTAGCGGTGATACAAGAGACCCAGTACTTC.

This clonotype was counted ten times or more. The V call is TRBV7-9, the J call TRBJ2-5; D may be TRBD1 (5 bases). Trimming stripped 2 bases from V and 5 bases from J, with 15 bases between. This CDR3 comprises 15 residues. Germline V lookup: CDR1 SEHNR, CDR2 FQNEAQ (reference sequence). The DNA of the CDR3 is TGTGCCAGCAGCTTATATGTAGGGGCGAGGGAGACCCAGTACTTC. It encodes CASSLYVGARETQYF.

The sample holds many counts of this clonotype. The chain combines TRBV6-2 or TRBV6-3 with TRBJ1-5, with D possibly being TRBD1 (6 bases). The ends were cut back, 6 bases at V and 7 bases at J, with 19 bases in the middle. The germline V gene encodes CDR1 MNHEY and CDR2 SVGEGT. This CDR3 contains 15 residues. The CDR3 DNA is TGTGCCAGCAGCAGCCACGGGACACCGGACCAGCCCCAGCATTTT. It translates to CASSSHGTPDQPQHF.

The table lists this clonotype with many counts. J is TRBJ1-2 and V is TRBV9; D call uncertain. The CDR3 runs to 14 residues. The germline gives CDR1 SGDLS, CDR2 YYNGEE. V lost 3 bases and J 4 bases, leaving 13 bases between the germline ends. The CDR3 loop is CASSGGPFSYGYTF. The CDR3, as DNA: TGTGCCAGCAGCGGCGGCCCATTTTCCTATGGCTACACCTTC.

The CDR3 DNA sequence: TGCGCCAGCAGCCAAGATGCGGCGGGGGATGTGAACACTGAAGCTTTCTTT. Its protein product is CASSQDAAGDVNTEAFF. V and J are TRBV4-3 and TRBJ1-1, with D possibly matching TRBD1 (5 bases). The V end was cut by 0 bases, the J end by 0 bases, with 14 bases between. Germline V gives CDR1 LGHNA, CDR2 YSLEER. CDR3 length: 17 residues.